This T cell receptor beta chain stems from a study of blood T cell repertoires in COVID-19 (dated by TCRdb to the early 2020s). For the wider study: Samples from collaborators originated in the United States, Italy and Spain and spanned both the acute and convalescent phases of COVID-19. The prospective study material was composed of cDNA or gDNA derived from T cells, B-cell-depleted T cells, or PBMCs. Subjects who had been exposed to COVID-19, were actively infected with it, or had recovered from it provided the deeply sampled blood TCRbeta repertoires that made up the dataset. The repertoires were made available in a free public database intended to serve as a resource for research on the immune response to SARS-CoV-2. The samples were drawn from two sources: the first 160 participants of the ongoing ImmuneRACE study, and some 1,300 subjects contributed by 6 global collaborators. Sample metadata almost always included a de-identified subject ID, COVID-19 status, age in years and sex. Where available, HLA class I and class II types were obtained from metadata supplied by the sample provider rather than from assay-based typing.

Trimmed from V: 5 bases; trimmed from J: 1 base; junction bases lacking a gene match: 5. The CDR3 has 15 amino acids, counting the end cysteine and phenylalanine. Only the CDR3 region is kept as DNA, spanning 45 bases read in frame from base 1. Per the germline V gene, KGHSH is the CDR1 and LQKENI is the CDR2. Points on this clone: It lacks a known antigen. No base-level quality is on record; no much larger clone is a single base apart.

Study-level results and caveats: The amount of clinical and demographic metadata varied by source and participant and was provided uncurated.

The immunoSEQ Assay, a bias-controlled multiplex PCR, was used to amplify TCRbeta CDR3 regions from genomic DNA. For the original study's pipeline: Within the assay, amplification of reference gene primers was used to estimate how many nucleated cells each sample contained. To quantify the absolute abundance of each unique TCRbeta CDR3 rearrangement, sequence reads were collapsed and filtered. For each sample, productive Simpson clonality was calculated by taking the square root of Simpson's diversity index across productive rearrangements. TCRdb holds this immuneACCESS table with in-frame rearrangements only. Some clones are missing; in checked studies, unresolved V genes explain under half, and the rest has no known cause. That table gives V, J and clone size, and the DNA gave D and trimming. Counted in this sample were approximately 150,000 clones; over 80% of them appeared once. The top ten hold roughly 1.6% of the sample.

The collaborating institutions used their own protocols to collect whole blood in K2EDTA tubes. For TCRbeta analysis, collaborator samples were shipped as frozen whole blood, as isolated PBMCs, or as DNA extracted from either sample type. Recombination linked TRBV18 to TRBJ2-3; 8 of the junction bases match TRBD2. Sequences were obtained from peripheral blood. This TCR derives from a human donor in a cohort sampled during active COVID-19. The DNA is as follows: TGTGCCAGCTCAACTGGGACTAGGGGCACAGATACGCAGTATTTT. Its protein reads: CASSTGTRGTDTQYF.